This is a list of T cell receptor beta chains from one sample in a study of CD8 T cells in Susac syndrome. TCRdb reanalysed the immunoSEQ multiplex PCR reads using MiXCR and keeps one entry per CDR3 protein. The repertoire holds a few hundred thousand distinct CDR3 sequences, with 90% to 95% as singletons. Sequenced material: CD4+ T cells from PBMCs. The receptors were sampled from a human donor with multiple sclerosis. The CDR3 runs from the conserved cysteine through the conserved F or W. The D gene is left open where the match is weak. Rows give clone size only sometimes, using once, few, many, or a class for an expanded clone.

>NA|TRBJ2-7|NA|TRBV7-2
TGTGCCAGCAGCTTAGACGGAGGCGACGAGCAGTACTTC
CASSLDGGDEQYF
>NA|TRBJ1-4|NA|TRBV7-2
TGTGCCAGCAGCTTGCAGCCAACTAATGAAAAACTGTTTTTT
CASSLQPTNEKLFF
>NA|TRBJ2-7|TRBD1|TRBV30
TGTGCCTGGGAGACAGGGGGCAACTACGAGCAGTACTTC
CAWETGGNYEQYF
>NA|TRBJ2-5|NA|TRBV14
TGTGCCAGCAGCAAGACACTTGTTCAAGAGACCCAGTACTTC
CASSKTLVQETQYF
>NA|TRBJ2-5|NA|TRBV7-2
TGTGCCAGCAGCCCCCCCAGAGGGCTAAAGACCCAGTACTTC
CASSPPRGLKTQYF
>NA|TRBJ1-2|NA|TRBV7-2
TGTGCCAGCAGCTTATGGGACCGGGACACAGGCCATGGCTACACCTTC
CASSLWDRDTGHGYTF
>NA|TRBJ2-6|NA|TRBV11-2
TGTGCCAGCAGCTTATCCCCGAACAGGCGCGGGGCCAACGTCCTGACTTTC
CASSLSPNRRGANVLTF
>NA|TRBJ1-5|NA|TRBV15
TGTGCCACCAGCAGAGATTGGGGCAATAGCAATCAGCCCCAGCATTTT
CATSRDWGNSNQPQHF
>NA|TRBJ1-2|NA|TRBV4-2
TGTGCCAGCAGCCAACTGACAGGAGCTTCCCCCGGCTACACCTTC
CASSQLTGASPGYTF
>NA|TRBJ1-5|NA|TRBV6-1
TGTGCCAGCCGGGGCAGGGTATCGGGTCAGCCCCAGCATTTT
CASRGRVSGQPQHF
>NA|TRBJ2-1|TRBD1|TRBV5-1
TGCGCCAGCAGGGAAGCCGGGACAGACAATGAGCAGTTCTTC
CASREAGTDNEQFF
>NA|TRBJ2-1|TRBD2|TRBV12-3/TRBV12-4
TGTGCCAGCAGCATCGGGGTAGCGGGGGGGAATGAGCAGTTCTTC
CASSIGVAGGNEQFF
>NA|TRBJ1-5|NA|TRBV6-2/TRBV6-3
TGTGCCAGTACTACTGGGGGGATGGGCAATCAGCCCCAGCATTTT
CASTTGGMGNQPQHF
>NA|TRBJ2-6|NA|TRBV6-1
TGTGCCAGCAGTCCAGGGACTTATAGCTCTGGGGCCAACGTCCTGACTTTC
CASSPGTYSSGANVLTF
>NA|TRBJ2-2|NA|TRBV7-2
TGTGCCAGCAGCTTAAACAGGGAGGCCGGCGGGGAGCTGTTTTTT
CASSLNREAGGELFF
>NA|TRBJ2-1|TRBD1|TRBV2
TGTGCCAGCAAGCCTGGGACAGTCCTATACAATGAGCAGTTCTTC
CASKPGTVLYNEQFF
>NA|TRBJ1-2|NA|TRBV14
TGTGCCAGCAGCCTCCATCCGGGCCGGGGCTATGGCTACACCTTC
CASSLHPGRGYGYTF
>NA|TRBJ2-3|TRBD2|TRBV7-8
TGTGCCACCAGGGTGGCTAGCGGGACAGATACGCAGTATTTT
CATRVASGTDTQYF
>NA|TRBJ2-3|NA|TRBV7-2
TGTGCCAGCAGCCCGCGACAGAGCCTTAACACAGATACGCAGTATTTT
CASSPRQSLNTDTQYF
>NA|TRBJ2-1|NA|TRBV20-1
TGCAGTGCTAGAGTCCGGAGGGGGGACAATGAGCAGTTCTTC
CSARVRRGDNEQFF
>once|TRBJ1-2|NA|TRBV2
TGTGCCAGCAGGACACAGGGATTTCTGTATGGCTACACCTTC
CASRTQGFLYGYTF
>NA|TRBJ1-3|NA|TRBV15
TGTGCCACCAGCAGAGGGGAAGAATACACCATATATTTT
CATSRGEEYTIYF
>NA|TRBJ1-5|TRBD1|TRBV6-1
TGTGCCAGCAGAGAACCGCCGGGACAGGGGGCTCGTTATAGCAATCAGCCCCAGCATTTT
CASREPPGQGARYSNQPQHF
>NA|TRBJ1-2|TRBD1|TRBV19
TGTGCCAGCGGACAGGTGCGGGCTAACTATGGCTACACCTTC
CASGQVRANYGYTF
>NA|TRBJ2-5|NA|TRBV2
TGTGCCAGCAGTGGTACAGGGCGGGAGACCCAGTACTTC
CASSGTGRETQYF
>NA|TRBJ2-7|TRBD1|TRBV20-1
TGCAGTGCTATCACCAGGGGGAGTATTTCCTACGAGCAGTACTTC
CSAITRGSISYEQYF
>NA|TRBJ2-2|NA|TRBV3-1
TGTGCCAGCAGCCAAGAATGGCAGGAGACCGGGGAGCTGTTTTTT
CASSQEWQETGELFF
>few|TRBJ1-2|TRBD1|TRBV6-1
TGTGCCAGCAGGCCAGCGGCGGACAGGGGCTATGGCTACACCTTC
CASRPAADRGYGYTF
>NA|TRBJ2-1|NA|TRBV25-1
TGTGCCAGCAGTGAATTAGGCCTATTACCACAGCAGTTCTTC
CASSELGLLPQQFF
>NA|TRBJ1-4|NA|TRBV30
TGTGCCTGGAGTGAGTCACCAACTTTAGGGGAAAAACTGTTTTTT
CAWSESPTLGEKLFF
>NA|TRBJ1-1|TRBD1|TRBV19
TGTGCCAGTAGGCCATGGACAGGGGTTAACACTGAAGCTTTCTTT
CASRPWTGVNTEAFF
>NA|TRBJ1-2|NA|TRBV2
TGTGCCAGCTTCACACTCAACTATGGCTACACCTTC
CASFTLNYGYTF
>NA|TRBJ1-3|NA|TRBV7-2
TGTGCCAGCAGCCCTCAGGGTACGGGTGGAAACACCATATATTTT
CASSPQGTGGNTIYF
>NA|TRBJ2-7|TRBD2|TRBV9
TGTGCCAGCAGCTCGGGACTAGCGGGAGGGACCTACGAGCAGTACTTC
CASSSGLAGGTYEQYF
>once|TRBJ2-1|NA|TRBV7-9
TGTGCCAGCAGCTTATCGCTAGCGTGGGGCCTTGGGCAGTTCTTC
CASSLSLAWGLGQFF
>NA|TRBJ2-1|TRBD2|TRBV29-1
TGCAGCGTTGCTCGGGGGAGGGGTGAGCAGTTCTTC
CSVARGRGEQFF
>NA|TRBJ2-7|NA|TRBV6-1
TGTGCCAGCAGTGGAATCCGGGGGCCCTCCTACGAGCAGTACTTC
CASSGIRGPSYEQYF
>NA|TRBJ1-6|NA|TRBV15
TGTGCCACCGACGAGGGAGGGGTTCGCTCACCCCTCCACTTT
CATDEGGVRSPLHF
>once|TRBJ2-1|NA|TRBV20-1
TGCAGTGCTAGAGCGTGGGGCCTCTCCTACAATGAGCAGTTCTTC
CSARAWGLSYNEQFF
>NA|TRBJ1-2|TRBD1|TRBV6-5
TGTGCCAGCAGGCCCGGGACAGGGTATGGCTACACCTTC
CASRPGTGYGYTF
>few|TRBJ2-1|TRBD2|TRBV12-3/TRBV12-4
TGTGCCAGCAGTTTAAGGACTAGCGGTTACAATGAGCAGTTCTTC
CASSLRTSGYNEQFF
>NA|TRBJ2-3|NA|TRBV11-2
TGTGCCAGCAGTAAAAACGGGGCTATCGGTGGGGATACGCAGTATTTT
CASSKNGAIGGDTQYF
>NA|TRBJ2-2|NA|TRBV11-2
TGTGCCAGCAGCTGGGGGGGGCCGAACACCGGGGAGCTGTTTTTT
CASSWGGPNTGELFF
>NA|TRBJ1-1|NA|TRBV30
TGTGCCTGGAGTGTATCCCCCAACAGTTTGAACACTGAAGCTTTCTTT
CAWSVSPNSLNTEAFF
>NA|TRBJ1-2|TRBD1|TRBV6-5
TGTGCCAGCAGTCGAGACAGGGTGTATGGCTACACCTTC
CASSRDRVYGYTF
>NA|TRBJ2-1|NA|TRBV20-1
TGCGCCTCGGGCGGGACGGGAAGACCCTACAATGAGCAGTTCTTC
CASGGTGRPYNEQFF
>NA|TRBJ1-1|TRBD1|TRBV7-9
TGTGCCAGCAGCTCCCAGGGGGTGCGCACTGAAGCTTTCTTT
CASSSQGVRTEAFF
>NA|TRBJ2-3|NA|TRBV5-1
TGCGCCAGCAGCGAAGGGGGGGACACAGATACGCAGTATTTT
CASSEGGDTDTQYF
>NA|TRBJ1-1|NA|TRBV12-3/TRBV12-4
TGTGCCAGCAGTTTCGCCGGGGACACTGAAGCTTTCTTT
CASSFAGDTEAFF
>NA|TRBJ1-2|NA|TRBV19
TGTGCCAGTAGCTTGACAGGCCGCGGAAACTATGGCTACACCTTC
CASSLTGRGNYGYTF
>NA|TRBJ2-3|NA|TRBV7-9
TGTGCCAGCAGAGACTCAGCAGATACGCAGTATTTT
CASRDSADTQYF